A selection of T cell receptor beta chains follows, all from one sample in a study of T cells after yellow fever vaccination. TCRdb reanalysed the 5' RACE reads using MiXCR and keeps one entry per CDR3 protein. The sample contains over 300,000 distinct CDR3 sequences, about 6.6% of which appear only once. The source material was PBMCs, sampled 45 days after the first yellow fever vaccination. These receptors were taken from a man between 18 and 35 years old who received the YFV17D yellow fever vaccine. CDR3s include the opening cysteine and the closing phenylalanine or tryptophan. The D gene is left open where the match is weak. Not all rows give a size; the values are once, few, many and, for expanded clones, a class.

DNA: TGTGCCAGCAGCGTAGTACAGGGGGAAGCTTTCTTT; CDR3: CASSVVQGEAFF; D: TRBD1; J: TRBJ1-1; size: NA; V: TRBV9
DNA: TGTGCCAGCAGAGACCAGGGGTCTGGGGCCAACGTCCTGACTTTC; CDR3: CASRDQGSGANVLTF; D: NA; J: TRBJ2-6; size: few; V: TRBV12-3/TRBV12-4
DNA: TGTGCCAGCAGTTCAGGCGGGAGAGATACGCAGTATTTT; CDR3: CASSSGGRDTQYF; D: TRBD2; J: TRBJ2-3; size: NA; V: TRBV27
DNA: TGTGCCAGCACATCGACCAACTACAATGAGCAGTTCTTC; CDR3: CASTSTNYNEQFF; D: NA; J: TRBJ2-1; size: few; V: TRBV2
DNA: TGTGCCAGCAGCCTTTTGGCGGGGGGGGGCCACGAGCAGTACTTC; CDR3: CASSLLAGGGHEQYF; D: TRBD2; J: TRBJ2-7; size: NA; V: TRBV3-1
DNA: TGTGCCAGCAGTGCCTCGTTCGATACGCAGTATTTT; CDR3: CASSASFDTQYF; D: NA; J: TRBJ2-3; size: few; V: TRBV25-1
DNA: TGTGCCAGCAGCTTAACGGGCTACAGGGGGCAAGCCAAAAACATTCAGTACTTC; CDR3: CASSLTGYRGQAKNIQYF; D: TRBD1; J: TRBJ2-4; size: few; V: TRBV7-3
DNA: TGTGCCAGCAAGGGAGCTCCGGGGACTAGCGGGCAAAGCACAGATACGCAGTATTTT; CDR3: CASKGAPGTSGQSTDTQYF; D: TRBD2; J: TRBJ2-3; size: many; V: TRBV27
DNA: TGTGCCAGCAGCTTAAGGACAGGGCAGCACGGCAATTCACCCCTCCACTTT; CDR3: CASSLRTGQHGNSPLHF; D: TRBD1; J: TRBJ1-6; size: few; V: TRBV7-6
DNA: TGCGCCAGCAGCCAGGGACGGGGGCGGGGATACAATGAGCAGTTCTTC; CDR3: CASSQGRGRGYNEQFF; D: NA; J: TRBJ2-1; size: NA; V: TRBV4-3
DNA: TGTGCCAGTAGTATAGATTTAAGGGCAGGGGGCTGGAATGAGCAGTTCTTC; CDR3: CASSIDLRAGGWNEQFF; D: TRBD1; J: TRBJ2-1; size: NA; V: TRBV19
DNA: TGCAGCGTCCTGGAATCATCGGGGGGGAACACTGAAGCTTTCTTT; CDR3: CSVLESSGGNTEAFF; D: NA; J: TRBJ1-1; size: few; V: TRBV29-1
DNA: TGTGCCAGCAGCTTCCCGGGACAGGGGGAGTCCTACAATGAGCAGTTCTTC; CDR3: CASSFPGQGESYNEQFF; D: TRBD1; J: TRBJ2-1; size: NA; V: TRBV7-9
DNA: TGTGCTAAAGCCGGGAAGAATGGGTATGGCTACACCTTC; CDR3: CAKAGKNGYGYTF; D: NA; J: TRBJ1-2; size: few; V: TRBV21-1
DNA: TGTGCCAGCAGCTCCTCTTCGACAGGGATCCAAGAGACCCAGTACTTC; CDR3: CASSSSSTGIQETQYF; D: TRBD1; J: TRBJ2-5; size: few; V: TRBV7-9
DNA: TGTGCCAGCAGCTTCACAGGGTCGGCTGGAAACACCATATATTTT; CDR3: CASSFTGSAGNTIYF; D: NA; J: TRBJ1-3; size: few; V: TRBV7-3
DNA: TGTGCCACCAGCGAGGGGCAGACCACCGAAGAGACCCAGTACTTC; CDR3: CATSEGQTTEETQYF; D: NA; J: TRBJ2-5; size: NA; V: TRBV24-1
DNA: TGTGCCAGCAGCCTAGCGGGACCTACGGGAGATACGCAGTATTTT; CDR3: CASSLAGPTGDTQYF; D: TRBD2; J: TRBJ2-3; size: few; V: TRBV7-2
DNA: TGTGCCTGGGGCACGGGCGGGAGCTCCTACGAGCAGTACTTC; CDR3: CAWGTGGSSYEQYF; D: TRBD2; J: TRBJ2-7; size: few; V: TRBV30
DNA: TGTGCCAGCAGTGCCGGGACGTCCAGTTCCGGAAACACCATATATTTT; CDR3: CASSAGTSSSGNTIYF; D: NA; J: TRBJ1-3; size: NA; V: TRBV6-1
DNA: TGTGCCAGCACCCAGGGGACAGGAAATCAGCCCCAGCATTTT; CDR3: CASTQGTGNQPQHF; D: TRBD1; J: TRBJ1-5; size: few; V: TRBV12-3/TRBV12-4
DNA: TGTGCCATCAGTGAGAAGCGTACCGGGGAGCTGTTTTTT; CDR3: CAISEKRTGELFF; D: NA; J: TRBJ2-2; size: few; V: TRBV10-3